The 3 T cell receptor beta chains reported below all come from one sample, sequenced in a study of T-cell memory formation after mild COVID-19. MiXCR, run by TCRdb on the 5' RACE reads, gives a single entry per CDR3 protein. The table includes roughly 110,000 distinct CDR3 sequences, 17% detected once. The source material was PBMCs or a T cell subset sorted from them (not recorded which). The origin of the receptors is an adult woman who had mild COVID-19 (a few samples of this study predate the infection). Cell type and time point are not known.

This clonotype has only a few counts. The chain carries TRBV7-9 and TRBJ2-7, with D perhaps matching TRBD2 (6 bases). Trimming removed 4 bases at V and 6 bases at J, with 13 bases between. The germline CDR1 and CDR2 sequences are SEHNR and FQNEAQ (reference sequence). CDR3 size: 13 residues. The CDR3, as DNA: TGTGCCAGCAGCTCGAGGGGAGGAGCCGAGCAGTACTTC. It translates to CASSSRGGAEQYF. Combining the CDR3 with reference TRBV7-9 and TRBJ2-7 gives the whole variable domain DTGVSQNPRHKITKRGQNVTFRCDPISEHNRLYWYRQTLGQGPEFLTYFQNEAQLEKSRLLSDRFSAERPKGSFSTLEIQRTEQGDSAMYLCASSSRGGAEQYFGPGTRLTVT.

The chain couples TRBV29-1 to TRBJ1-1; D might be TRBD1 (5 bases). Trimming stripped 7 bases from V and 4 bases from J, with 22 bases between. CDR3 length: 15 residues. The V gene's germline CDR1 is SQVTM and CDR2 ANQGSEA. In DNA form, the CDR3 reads TGCAGCGCTTCGGTTCTCCAGGGCGAGGGCACTGAAGCTTTCTTT. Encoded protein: CSASVLQGEGTEAFF.

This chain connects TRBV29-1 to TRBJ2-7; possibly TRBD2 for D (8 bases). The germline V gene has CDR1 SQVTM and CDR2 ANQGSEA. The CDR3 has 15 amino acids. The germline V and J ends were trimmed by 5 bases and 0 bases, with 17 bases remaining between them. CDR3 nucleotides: TGCAGCGTTCCGATTAGCGGGGACAGCTCCTACGAGCAGTACTTC. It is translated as CSVPISGDSSYEQYF.